This TCR beta chain was captured in a study of T cell responses to AZD1222 COVID-19 vaccine. The repertoire was sequenced with immunoSEQ multiplex PCR; TCRdb's copy has only in-frame clones and lacks some. This sample has approximately 79,000 clones; over 80% occur once, and the top ten carry around 17%. The clonotype originates from an adult in good health. The specimen comprised peripheral blood, sampled on day 0 of AZD1222 vaccination.

CDR3 coding DNA: TGTGCCAGCAGTCCAGGACTTGACACCATATATTTT. This encodes CASSPGLDTIYF. The chain carries TRBV3-1 (or the pseudogene TRBV3-2) and TRBJ1-3, with D uncertain. Looked up from germline, CDR1 is LGHDT and CDR2 is YNNKEL (reference sequence). This CDR3 contains 12 residues. Trimming shortened V by 6 bases and J by 8 bases, and 11 bases separated the two germline ends.